This T cell receptor beta chain was captured by sequencing in a study of T cells in Graves' hyperthyroidism and ophthalmopathy. TCR beta CDR3 regions were amplified from RNA. The HTBI primer set drove a first-round RT-PCR of the TCR CDR3. A single record per CDR3 protein comes from TCRdb applying MiXCR to the multiplex PCR reads. This sample has approximately 400,000 distinct CDR3 sequences, with roughly 25% found just once. Each 10 ml fresh peripheral blood draw supplied the PBMCs. This clonotype appeared a few times. The CDR3 has 11 amino acids. V gave up 5 bases and J gave up 15 bases, with 14 bases separating them. From germline, CDR1 is SNHLY and CDR2 FYNNEI.

The TCR comes from a man aged 50-60 years with Graves' hyperthyroidism. Sample: blood. The rearrangement uses TRBV2 and TRBJ2-1; D is ambiguous. CDR3 sequence: CASSQTTGPFF. CDR3 in DNA: TGTGCCAGCAGTCAAACCACCGGCCCGTTCTTC. The full variable domain, with the rest looked up from reference TRBV2 and TRBJ2-1, is EPEVTQTPSHQVTQMGQEVILRCVPISNHLYFYWYRQILGQKVEFLVSFYNNEISEKSEIFDDQFSVERPDGSNFTLKIRSTKLEDSAMYFCASSQTTGPFFGPGTRLTVL.